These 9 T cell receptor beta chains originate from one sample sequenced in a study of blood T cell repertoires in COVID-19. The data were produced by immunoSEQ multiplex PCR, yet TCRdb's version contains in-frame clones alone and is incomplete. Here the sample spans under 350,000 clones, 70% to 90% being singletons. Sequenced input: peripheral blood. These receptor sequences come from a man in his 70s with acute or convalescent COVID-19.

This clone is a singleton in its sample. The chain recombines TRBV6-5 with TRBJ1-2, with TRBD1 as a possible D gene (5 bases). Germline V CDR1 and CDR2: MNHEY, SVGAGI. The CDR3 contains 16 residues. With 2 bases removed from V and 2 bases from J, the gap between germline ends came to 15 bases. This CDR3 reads CASSYLRTGQNYGYTF. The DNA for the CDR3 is TGTGCCAGCAGTTACCTCCGAACAGGCCAAAACTATGGCTACACCTTC.

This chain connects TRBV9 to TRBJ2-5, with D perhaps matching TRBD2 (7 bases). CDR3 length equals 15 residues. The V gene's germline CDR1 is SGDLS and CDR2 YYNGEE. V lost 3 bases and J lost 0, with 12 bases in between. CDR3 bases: TGTGCCAGCAGCGGCCTCGGGGGGCACCAAGAGACCCAGTACTTC. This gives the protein CASSGLGGHQETQYF.

The chain's CDR3 is CASRDLGQGYTEAFF. The DNA of the CDR3 is TGTGCCAGCAGGGATCTAGGACAGGGTTATACTGAAGCTTTCTTT. The J gene is TRBJ1-1, the V gene TRBV28; 8 bases map to TRBD1. The J segment lost 5 bases and the V segment lost 6 bases, leaving 11 bases of the junction unmatched. This CDR3 region has 15 residues. Germline values: CDR1 MDHEN, CDR2 SYDVKM.

DNA for the CDR3: TGTGCCAGCAGAGCGGGACCGTTGGACTACGAGCAGTACTTC. Translated: CASRAGPLDYEQYF. This chain links TRBV28 with TRBJ2-7, with 7 positions matching TRBD2. Germline V gene data show CDR1 as MDHEN and CDR2 as SYDVKM. The CDR3 consists of 14 residues. The trim removed 6 bases at V and 3 bases at J, leaving 8 bases unmatched.

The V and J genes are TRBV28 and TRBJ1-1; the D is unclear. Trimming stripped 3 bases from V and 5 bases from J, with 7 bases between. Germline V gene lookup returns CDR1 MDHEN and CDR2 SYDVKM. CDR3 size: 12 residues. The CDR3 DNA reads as TGTGCCAGCAGTTTGGAGGTGACTGAAGCTTTCTTT. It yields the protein CASSLEVTEAFF.

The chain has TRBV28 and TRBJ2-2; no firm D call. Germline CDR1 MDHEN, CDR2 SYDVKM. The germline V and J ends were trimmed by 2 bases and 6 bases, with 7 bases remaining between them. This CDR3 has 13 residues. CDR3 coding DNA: TGTGCCAGCAGTTTAAGTAGCTCCGGGGAGCTGTTTTTT. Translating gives CASSLSSSGELFF.

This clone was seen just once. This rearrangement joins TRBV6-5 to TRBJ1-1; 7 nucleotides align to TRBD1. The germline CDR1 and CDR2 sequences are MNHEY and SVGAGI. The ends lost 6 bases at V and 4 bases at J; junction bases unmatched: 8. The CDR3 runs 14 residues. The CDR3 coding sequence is TGTGCCAGCAGCCGGACAGGCAGTATCACTGAAGCTTTCTTT. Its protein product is CASSRTGSITEAFF.

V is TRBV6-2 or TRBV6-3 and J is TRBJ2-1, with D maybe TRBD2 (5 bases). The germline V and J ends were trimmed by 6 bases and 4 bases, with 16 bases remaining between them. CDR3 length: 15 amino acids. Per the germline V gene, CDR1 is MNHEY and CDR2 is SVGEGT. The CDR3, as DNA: TGTGCCAGCAGCCCTCCGGGGTTGTGGTACAATGAGCAGTTCTTC. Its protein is CASSPPGLWYNEQFF.

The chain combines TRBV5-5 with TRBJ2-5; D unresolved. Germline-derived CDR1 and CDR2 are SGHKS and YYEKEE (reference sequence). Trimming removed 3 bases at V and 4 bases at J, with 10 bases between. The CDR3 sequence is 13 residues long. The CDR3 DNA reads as TGTGCCAGCAGCTACACAAGAATAGAGACCCAGTACTTC. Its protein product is CASSYTRIETQYF.